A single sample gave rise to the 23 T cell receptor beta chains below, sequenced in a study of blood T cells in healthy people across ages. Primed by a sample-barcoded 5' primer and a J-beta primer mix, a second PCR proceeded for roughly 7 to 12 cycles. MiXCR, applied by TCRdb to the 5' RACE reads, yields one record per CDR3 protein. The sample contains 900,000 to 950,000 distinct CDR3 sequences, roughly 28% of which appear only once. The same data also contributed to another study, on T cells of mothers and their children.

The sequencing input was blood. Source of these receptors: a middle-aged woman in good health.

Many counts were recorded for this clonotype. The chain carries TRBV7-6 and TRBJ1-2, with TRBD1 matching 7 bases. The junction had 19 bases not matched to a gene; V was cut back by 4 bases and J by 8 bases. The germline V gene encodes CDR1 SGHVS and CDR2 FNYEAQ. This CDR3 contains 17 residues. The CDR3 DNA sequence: TGTGCCAGCAGCTGTTACCCTTCGACAGGGAAAAAAGGCGGCTACACCTTC. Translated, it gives CASSCYPSTGKKGGYTF.

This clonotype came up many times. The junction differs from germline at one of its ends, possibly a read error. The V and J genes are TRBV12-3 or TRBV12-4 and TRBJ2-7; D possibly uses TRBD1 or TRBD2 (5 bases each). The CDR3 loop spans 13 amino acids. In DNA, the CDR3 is TGTGCCAGCAGTTTAGGGACTTCTCGGGACCGTGCCTTC. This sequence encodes CASSLGTSRDRAF.

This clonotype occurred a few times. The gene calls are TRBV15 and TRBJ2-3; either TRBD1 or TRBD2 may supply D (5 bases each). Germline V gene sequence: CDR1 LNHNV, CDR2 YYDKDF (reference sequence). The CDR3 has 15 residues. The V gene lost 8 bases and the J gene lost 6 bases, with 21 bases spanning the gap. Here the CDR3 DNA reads TGTGCCACCCGCCCGGGGCCTCAGGGCGCGGATACGCAGTATTTT. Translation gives CATRPGPQGADTQYF. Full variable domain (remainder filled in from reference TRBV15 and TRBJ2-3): DAMVIQNPRYQVTQFGKPVTLSCSQTLNHNVMYWYQQKSSQAPKLLFHYYDKDFNNEADTPDNFQSRRPNTSFCFLDIRSPGLGDTAMYLCATRPGPQGADTQYFGPGTRLTVL.

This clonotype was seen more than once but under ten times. DNA of the CDR3: TGTGCCAGCAGTCACAGGGGCTCCAACACTGAAGCTTTCTTT. Protein product: CASSHRGSNTEAFF. This chain links TRBV7-9 with TRBJ1-1, with 7 bases aligning to TRBD1. The CDR3 is 14 residues long. Unmatched junction bases numbered 6, after V lost 6 bases and J lost 2 bases. Germline CDR1 reads SEHNR; CDR2 reads FQNEAQ (reference sequence).

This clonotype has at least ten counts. This CDR3 is CASSRPTGNGYTF. The CDR3 DNA reads as TGTGCCAGCAGTCGACCCACAGGGAATGGCTACACCTTC. The chain combines TRBV12-3 or TRBV12-4 with TRBJ1-2; D is possibly TRBD1 (6 bases). V dropped 5 bases and J dropped 6 bases, with 13 bases sitting between them. The CDR3 totals 13 residues.

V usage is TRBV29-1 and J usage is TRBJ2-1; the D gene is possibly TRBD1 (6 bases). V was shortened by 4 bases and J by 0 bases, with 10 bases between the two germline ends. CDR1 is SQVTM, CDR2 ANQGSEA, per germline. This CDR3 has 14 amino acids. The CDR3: CSVGLQGSYNEQFF. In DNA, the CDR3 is TGCAGCGTTGGGTTACAGGGCTCCTACAATGAGCAGTTCTTC.

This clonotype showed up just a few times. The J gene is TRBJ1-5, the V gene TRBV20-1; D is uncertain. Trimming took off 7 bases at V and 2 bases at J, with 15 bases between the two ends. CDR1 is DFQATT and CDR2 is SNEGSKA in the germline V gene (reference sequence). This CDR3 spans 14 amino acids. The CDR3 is CSVRRNVGNQPQHF. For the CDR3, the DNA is TGCAGTGTTAGGAGGAATGTAGGCAATCAGCCCCAGCATTTT.

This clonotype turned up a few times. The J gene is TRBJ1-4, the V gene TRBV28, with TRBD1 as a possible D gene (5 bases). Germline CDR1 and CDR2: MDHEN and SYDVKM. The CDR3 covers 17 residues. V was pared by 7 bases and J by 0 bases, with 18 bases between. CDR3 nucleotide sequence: TGTGCCAGCAAAATATTAGACAGTTTTACAACTAATGAAAAACTGTTTTTT. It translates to CASKILDSFTTNEKLFF.

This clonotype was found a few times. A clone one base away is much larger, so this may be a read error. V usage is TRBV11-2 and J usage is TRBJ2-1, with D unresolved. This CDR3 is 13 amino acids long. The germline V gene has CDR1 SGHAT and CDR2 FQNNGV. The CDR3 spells CASSDGPYNERFF. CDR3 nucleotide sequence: TGTGCCAGCAGCGATGGACCTTACAATGAGCGGTTCTTC.

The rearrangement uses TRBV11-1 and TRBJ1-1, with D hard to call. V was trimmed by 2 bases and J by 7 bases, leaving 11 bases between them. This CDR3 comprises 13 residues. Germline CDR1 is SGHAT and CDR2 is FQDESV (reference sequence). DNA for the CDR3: TGTGCCAGCAGCTTAAGTTGGTCCAGTGAAGCTTTCTTT. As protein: CASSLSWSSEAFF.

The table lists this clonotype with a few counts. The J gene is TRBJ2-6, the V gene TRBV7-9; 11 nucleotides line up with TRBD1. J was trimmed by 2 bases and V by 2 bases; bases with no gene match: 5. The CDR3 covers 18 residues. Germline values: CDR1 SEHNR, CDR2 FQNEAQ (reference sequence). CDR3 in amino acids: CASSLRGTGGTGANVLTF. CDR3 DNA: TGTGCCAGCAGCTTACGTGGGACAGGGGGAACTGGGGCCAACGTCCTGACTTTC.

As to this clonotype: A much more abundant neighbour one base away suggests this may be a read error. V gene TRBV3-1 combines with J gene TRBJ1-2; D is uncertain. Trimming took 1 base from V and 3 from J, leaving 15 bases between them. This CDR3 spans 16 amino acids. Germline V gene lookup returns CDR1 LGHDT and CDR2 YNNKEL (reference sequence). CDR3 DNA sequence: TGTGCCAGCAGCCAAGTTGTTTCTCTGAAGTACTATGGCTACACCTTC. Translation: CASSQVVSLKYYGYTF.

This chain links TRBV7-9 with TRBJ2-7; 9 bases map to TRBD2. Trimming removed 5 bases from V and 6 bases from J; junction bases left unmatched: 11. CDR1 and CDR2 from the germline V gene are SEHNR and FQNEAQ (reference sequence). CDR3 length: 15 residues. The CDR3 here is CASSHPVSGGVEQYF. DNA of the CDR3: TGTGCCAGCAGCCACCCAGTTAGCGGGGGAGTCGAGCAGTACTTC.

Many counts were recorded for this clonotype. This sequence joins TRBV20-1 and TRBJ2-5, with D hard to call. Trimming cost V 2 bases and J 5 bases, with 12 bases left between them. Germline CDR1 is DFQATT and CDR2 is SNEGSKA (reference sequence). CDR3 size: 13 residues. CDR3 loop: CSARSPTGETQYF. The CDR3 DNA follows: TGCAGTGCTAGATCCCCAACCGGGGAGACCCAGTACTTC.

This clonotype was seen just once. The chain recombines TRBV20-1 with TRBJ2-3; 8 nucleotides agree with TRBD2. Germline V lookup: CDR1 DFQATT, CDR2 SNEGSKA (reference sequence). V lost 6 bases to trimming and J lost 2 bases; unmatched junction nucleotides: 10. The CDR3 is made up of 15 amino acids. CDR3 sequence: CSAHPRGDPTDTQYF. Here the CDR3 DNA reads TGCAGTGCACACCCGCGGGGGGACCCCACAGATACGCAGTATTTT.

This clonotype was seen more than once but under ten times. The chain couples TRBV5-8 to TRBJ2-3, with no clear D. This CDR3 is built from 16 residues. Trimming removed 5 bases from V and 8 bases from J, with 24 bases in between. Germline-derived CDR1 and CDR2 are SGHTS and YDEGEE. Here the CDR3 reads CASRGDWSYVPSTQYF. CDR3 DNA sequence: TGTGCCAGCAGGGGCGACTGGTCCTACGTACCCAGTACGCAGTATTTT.

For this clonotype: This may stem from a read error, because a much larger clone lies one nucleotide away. CDR3 nucleotides: TGTGCCAGCAGTACACGGGTCAGGGGAGGAGGTGGCTACACCTTC. Its translation: CASSTRVRGGGGYTF. The V gene is TRBV6-1, the J gene TRBJ1-2; possible D gene TRBD1, 6 bases. Per the germline V gene, CDR1 is MNHNS and CDR2 is SASEGT. The ends were cut back, 5 bases at V and 7 bases at J, with 20 bases in the middle. The CDR3 sequence is 15 residues long.

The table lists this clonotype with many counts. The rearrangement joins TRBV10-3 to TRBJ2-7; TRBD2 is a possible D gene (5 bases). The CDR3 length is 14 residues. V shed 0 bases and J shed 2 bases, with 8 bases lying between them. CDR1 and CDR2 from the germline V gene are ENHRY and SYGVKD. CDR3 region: CAISESPGTYEQYF. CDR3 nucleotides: TGTGCCATCAGTGAGTCGCCGGGGACCTACGAGCAGTACTTC.

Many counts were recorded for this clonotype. In DNA, the CDR3 is TGCGCCAGCAGCCAAGACTACTGGAGCAATGAGCAGTTCTTC. Translating it yields CASSQDYWSNEQFF. The V and J genes are TRBV4-3 and TRBJ2-1; D call uncertain. V lost 0 bases and J 6 bases, leaving 9 bases between the germline ends. CDR3 length: 14 residues. The germline CDR1 and CDR2 sequences are LGHNA and YSLEER.

Written as DNA, the CDR3 is TGTGCCAGCAGTTACTCACTAGCGGCTGGTGAGACCCAGTACTTC. This translates into CASSYSLAAGETQYF. V is TRBV6-5 and J is TRBJ2-5; 8 nucleotides agree with TRBD2. The CDR3 has 15 amino acids. Germline lookup yields CDR1 MNHEY and CDR2 SVGAGI. V dropped 0 bases and J dropped 5; count of bases not matched to a gene: 5.

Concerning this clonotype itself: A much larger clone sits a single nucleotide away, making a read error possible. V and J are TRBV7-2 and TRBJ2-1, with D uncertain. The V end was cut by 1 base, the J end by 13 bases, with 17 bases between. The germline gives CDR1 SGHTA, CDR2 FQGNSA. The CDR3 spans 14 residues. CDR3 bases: TGTGCCAGCAGCTTAGTAACAGCCGGAGAGACCCAGTTCTTC. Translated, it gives CASSLVTAGETQFF.

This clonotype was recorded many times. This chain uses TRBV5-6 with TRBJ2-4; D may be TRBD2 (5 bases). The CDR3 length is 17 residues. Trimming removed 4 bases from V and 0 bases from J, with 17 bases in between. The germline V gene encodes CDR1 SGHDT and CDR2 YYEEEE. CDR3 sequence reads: CASSMDRRRVAKNIQYF. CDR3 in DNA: TGTGCCAGCAGCATGGACCGAAGGCGGGTAGCCAAAAACATTCAGTACTTC.

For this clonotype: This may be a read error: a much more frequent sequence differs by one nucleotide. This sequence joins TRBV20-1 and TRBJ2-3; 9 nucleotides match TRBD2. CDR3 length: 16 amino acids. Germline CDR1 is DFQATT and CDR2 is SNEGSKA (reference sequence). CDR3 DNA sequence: TGCAGTGCTAGAGATTCCCCAGCGGGGGGCACAGATACGCGGTATTTT. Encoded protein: CSARDSPAGGTDTRYF.